A selection of T cell receptor beta chains follows, all from one sample in a study of shared clonotypes between healthy human individuals. Measured with immunoSEQ multiplex PCR; TCRdb has only the in-frame clones, and not every one. The sample has more than 500,000 clones; around 95% are singletons. What was sequenced was naive CD4+ T cells sorted from blood. All receptors derive from a woman aged 25 to 45 in good health. CDR3s leave out the opening cysteine and the closing phenylalanine or tryptophan.

TRBV15	TRBJ2-1	ATSRLAGTYNEQF
TRBV5-1	TRBJ2-3	ASSLASGGTDTQY
TRBV28	TRBJ1-2	ASSLSGQGRYDGYT
TRBV5-1	TRBJ2-3	ASLGRSGSTSTDTQY
TRBV7-3	TRBJ2-1	ASRQRAGEGEQF
TRBV30	NA	AGAASGRKVYEQY
TRBV6-1	TRBJ1-2	ASSRQDNYGYT
TRBV4-1	TRBJ2-1	ASSQNPRRSTYNEQF
TRBV7-9	TRBJ1-2	ASSLAIGGEFYGYT
TRBV7-2	TRBJ2-1	ASSAATGGYNEQF
TRBV7-3	TRBJ1-2	ASSGQFGYT
TRBV7-9	TRBJ2-7	ASRTSGTSYEQY
TRBV27	TRBJ1-1	ASTPRTGRFVAF
TRBV1	TRBJ2-1	TSSQGEGLAYRYNEQF
TRBV27	TRBJ2-7	ASSLSPGPYSYEQY
TRBV30	TRBJ1-2	AWSEQGRARRGGYT
TRBV4-1	TRBJ2-7	ASSRLVGAYEQY
TRBV5-1	TRBJ2-3	ASSPPDRGGADTQY
TRBV5-1	TRBJ2-5	ASSPRDLQETQY
TRBV19	TRBJ1-2	ASRGQSIYGYT
TRBV9	TRBJ2-7	ASSPEPGHKIYEQY
TRBV11-2	TRBJ2-2	ASRSLRVNTGELF